These 21 T cell receptor beta chains came from one sample sequenced in a study of blood T cells in healthy people across ages. PCR was performed a second time for about 6 to 12 cycles using a sample-barcoded 5' primer and a J-beta primer mix. From the 5' RACE reads, TCRdb called clonotypes with MiXCR, one entry per CDR3 protein. The sample yields about 840,000 distinct CDR3 sequences, almost 30% seen once. The data were also submitted as part of a second study, on T cells of mothers and their children.

Sequenced input: blood. The receptor source for this set is a woman aged 35 to 49 in good health.

The chain links TRBV7-2 to TRBJ2-3; D unresolved. Germline V CDR1 and CDR2: SGHTA, FQGNSA. The germline V and J ends were trimmed by 3 bases and 4 bases, with 8 bases remaining between them. The CDR3 consists of 13 residues. The CDR3 DNA follows: TGTGCCAGCAGCTTTATCTACGCAGATACGCAGTATTTT. Translating gives CASSFIYADTQYF.

This clonotype was seen many times. This rearrangement joins TRBV10-3 to TRBJ2-3; TRBD2 aligns across 8 bases. V shed 8 bases and J 4 bases; nucleotides not matched to a gene: 5. CDR1 is ENHRY and CDR2 is SYGVKD in the germline V gene. The CDR3 extends over 13 amino acids. The DNA for the CDR3 is TGTGCCATCGCGGGACTAGATGCAGATACGCAGTATTTT. Translated: CAIAGLDADTQYF.

The table lists this clonotype with a few counts. The V call is TRBV20-1, the J call TRBJ2-5; D is unclear. This CDR3 contains 13 residues. V was trimmed by 0 bases and J by 5 bases, leaving 10 bases between them. Germline loops: CDR1 DFQATT, CDR2 SNEGSKA (reference sequence). The CDR3 sequence: CSAREGRRETQYF. The CDR3 coding sequence is TGCAGTGCTAGAGAAGGACGGCGGGAGACCCAGTACTTC.

This clonotype came up once. A clone one base away is much larger, so this may be a read error. The CDR3 does not end in the conserved phenylalanine or tryptophan, so this is likely a read error. This sequence joins TRBV18 and TRBJ1-3; D remains ambiguous. V was shortened by 3 bases and J by 2 bases, with 5 bases between the two germline ends. Germline loops: CDR1 KGHSH, CDR2 LQKENI. The CDR3 loop spans 13 amino acids. CDR3 coding DNA: TGTGCCAGCTCACCCGGGACTGGAAACACCATATATTGT. Its translation: CASSPGTGNTIYC.

V gene TRBV12-3 or TRBV12-4 combines with J gene TRBJ2-6, with no clear D. Trimming cost V 6 bases and J 8 bases, with 8 bases left between them. The CDR3 extends over 12 amino acids. The CDR3 DNA reads as TGTGCCAGCAGCCTGGGTCCCAACGTCCTGACTTTC. As protein: CASSLGPNVLTF.

This clonotype was recorded a few times. CDR3 sequence reads: CSARMGHNQPQHF. The CDR3 DNA reads as TGCAGTGCTAGAATGGGTCACAATCAGCCCCAGCATTTT. The chain employs TRBV20-1 and TRBJ1-5; D not resolved. CDR1 is DFQATT, CDR2 SNEGSKA, per germline (reference sequence). CDR3 length equals 13 residues. Trimming cost V 2 bases and J 3 bases, with 8 bases left between them.

About this clonotype itself: One junction end does not reproduce the germline sequence, and a read error may be involved. The rearrangement links TRBV28 to TRBJ2-5; D might be TRBD2 (5 bases). This CDR3 has 17 amino acids. CDR1 is MDHEN and CDR2 is SYDVKM in the germline V gene. The CDR3 DNA reads TGTGCCGGCAGTTTATTGGGCAACAAGAGGGCACAAGAGACCCAGTACTTC. This codes for CAGSLLGNKRAQETQYF.

This clonotype has only a few counts. The chain employs TRBV2 and TRBJ1-1; 7 bases are a match to TRBD1. Germline loops: CDR1 SNHLY, CDR2 FYNNEI. V lost 4 bases, J lost 3 bases, and 5 bases stayed unmatched. There are 14 residues in the CDR3. The CDR3 spells CASSVEGADTEAFF. Written as DNA, the CDR3 is TGTGCCAGCAGTGTTGAGGGGGCGGACACTGAAGCTTTCTTT.

The gene calls are TRBV6-1 and TRBJ1-6, with 8 positions matching TRBD1. The CDR3 is 15 amino acids. Per the germline V gene, CDR1 is MNHNS and CDR2 is SASEGT. Trimming cost V 1 base and J 9 bases; bases outside gene matches: 5. The CDR3 loop is CASSEVPGGGSPLHF. The CDR3 DNA follows: TGTGCCAGCAGTGAAGTGCCAGGGGGCGGTTCACCCCTCCACTTT.

This clonotype occurred many times. This chain links TRBV7-3 with TRBJ2-1, with D perhaps being TRBD1 or TRBD2 (5 bases each). This CDR3 is built from 15 residues. Germline-derived CDR1 and CDR2 are SGHTA and FQGTGA. Trimming shortened V by 5 bases and J by 10 bases, and 21 bases separated the two germline ends. As DNA, the CDR3 is TGTGCCAGCAGCCCAGCGAGTCGGGGCTCCGGAGAGCAGTTCTTC. Translated: CASSPASRGSGEQFF. Full variable domain (missing parts from reference TRBV7-3 and TRBJ2-1): GAGVSQTPSNKVTEKGKYVELRCDPISGHTALYWYRQSLGQGPEFLIYFQGTGAADDSGLPNDRFFAVRPEGSVSTLKIQRTERGDSAVYLCASSPASRGSGEQFFGPGTRLTVL.

V usage is TRBV30 and J usage is TRBJ1-2, with D tentatively TRBD1 (5 bases). The V end lost 0 bases, the J end lost 12 bases, and 17 bases lay between the germline ends. Germline V gives CDR1 GTSNPN, CDR2 SVGIG (reference sequence). The CDR3 runs to 13 residues. Written as DNA, the CDR3 is TGTGCCTGGAGTGTAGTCCAGGGCAGCGGCCACACCTTC. This encodes CAWSVVQGSGHTF.

Only a few counts were recorded for this clonotype. The J gene is TRBJ2-1, the V gene TRBV29-1, with D unresolved. The CDR3 runs to 11 residues. Germline lookup yields CDR1 SQVTM and CDR2 ANQGSEA. Trimming cost V 4 bases and J 6 bases, with 7 bases left between them. CDR3 in DNA: TGCAGCGTTGTACGTCCCAATGAGCAGTTCTTC. Protein: CSVVRPNEQFF.

V gene TRBV20-1 combines with J gene TRBJ2-7, with D tentatively TRBD1 or TRBD2 (7 bases each). With 5 bases removed from V and 4 bases from J, the gap between germline ends came to 18 bases. Germline-derived CDR1 and CDR2 are DFQATT and SNEGSKA (reference sequence). This CDR3 comprises 14 residues. Here the CDR3 reads CSAPGGGAGYEQYF. CDR3 nucleotide sequence: TGCAGTGCTCCAGGGGGAGGGGCTGGGTACGAGCAGTACTTC.

Note on this clonotype: Relative to the germline gene, one junction end is altered; a read error may explain this. The J gene is TRBJ1-5, the V gene TRBV4-2; D gene ambiguous. The CDR3 loop spans 13 amino acids. From germline, CDR1 is LGHNA and CDR2 YNFKEQ. CDR3 DNA sequence: TGTGTCAGCAGCCAAGATGGGTTTCAGCCCCAGCATTTT. Its translation: CVSSQDGFQPQHF.

This clonotype showed up many times. At one of its ends the junction is not consistent with the germline gene, which may arise from a read error. This chain connects TRBV5-1 to TRBJ2-7, with 7 nucleotides matching TRBD1. The CDR3 is made up of 15 amino acids. Germline lookup yields CDR1 SGHRS and CDR2 YFSETQ. This CDR3 is CASSLGTELYDEQYF. CDR3 in DNA: TGCGCCAGCAGTTTGGGGACAGAACTCTACGATGAGCAGTACTTC.

This clonotype showed up many times. The rearrangement joins TRBV5-5 to TRBJ2-7, with TRBD2 as a possible D gene (5 bases). The V gene lost 4 bases and the J gene lost 0 bases, with 14 bases spanning the gap. Germline CDR1 is SGHKS and CDR2 is YYEKEE (reference sequence). The CDR3 is 15 amino acids. CDR3 loop: CASSEGSLPSYEQYF. As DNA, the CDR3 is TGTGCCAGCAGCGAGGGTAGCCTGCCCTCCTACGAGCAGTACTTC.

This clonotype was found many times. V usage is TRBV27 and J usage is TRBJ2-5; 8 bases agree with TRBD2. The CDR3 runs 14 residues. CDR1 MNHEY and CDR2 SMNVEV come from the germline V gene (reference sequence). V lost 7 bases and J lost 2; bases outside the gene matches: 6. CDR3 sequence reads: CASTRAGAQETQYF. The CDR3, as DNA: TGTGCCAGCACTCGAGCGGGGGCTCAAGAGACCCAGTACTTC.

This clonotype was counted only a few times. The chain uses TRBV6-6 and TRBJ2-4; 8 bases fit TRBD1. Matching the DNA end better, TRBJ2-5 makes the J call doubtful. Germline CDR1 is MNHNY and CDR2 is SVGAGI (reference sequence). The CDR3 extends over 15 amino acids. The CDR3 is CASSWTGRSQETQYF. Written as DNA, the CDR3 is TGTGCCAGCAGTTGGACAGGGCGAAGCCAAGAGACCCAGTACTTC.

Remarks on this clonotype: A read error is possible here, since a much larger clone lies one base away. The chain is built from TRBV28 and TRBJ1-2; D remains unclear. Germline V CDR1 and CDR2: MDHEN, SYDVKM. The CDR3 covers 13 residues. The CDR3 reads CASTFLGYYGCTF. The DNA of the CDR3 is TGTGCCAGCACATTTTTGGGCTATTATGGCTGCACCTTC.

The chain joins TRBV5-1 to TRBJ2-7; a weak D match, TRBD2 (5 bases). Germline V gives CDR1 SGHRS, CDR2 YFSETQ. V dropped 5 bases and J dropped 7 bases, with 19 bases sitting between them. The CDR3 is 14 residues long. The CDR3 DNA follows: TGCGCCAGCAGGGCGACCCAGGAGGCGTGGGAGCAGTACTTC. Protein: CASRATQEAWEQYF.

This clonotype came up many times. V is TRBV3-1 and J is TRBJ2-7; D is ambiguous. Germline CDR1 and CDR2: LGHDT and YNNKEL (reference sequence). This CDR3 region has 16 residues. The V gene lost 3 bases and the J gene lost 1 base, with 16 bases spanning the gap. Here the CDR3 reads CASSHPKSKRSYEQYF. CDR3 nucleotide sequence: TGTGCCAGCAGCCATCCCAAGTCAAAAAGATCCTACGAGCAGTACTTC.